These 30 T cell receptor beta chains originate from one sample sequenced in a study of cytomegalovirus exposure and HLA in healthy donors. PCR used 60 Vbeta primers and 13 Jbeta primers. The method was immunoSEQ multiplex PCR; TCRdb's version includes in-frame clones alone and lacks a portion of them. The table lists some 200,000 clones, about four fifths of them singletons, with over 1.5% in the top ten. The source material was PBMCs. These receptors all stem from a girl aged 5 to 17 in good health and CMV-seropositive.

This chain joins TRBV5-1 and TRBJ2-1; a weak D match, TRBD2 (6 bases). The CDR3 has 15 amino acids. Looked up from germline, CDR1 is SGHRS and CDR2 is YFSETQ. Trimming took 0 bases from V and 3 from J, leaving 10 bases between them. The CDR3 nucleotides are TGCGCCAGCAGCTTGGGTCCTAGCGACTACAATGAGCAGTTCTTC. The encoded protein is CASSLGPSDYNEQFF.

Only a few counts were recorded for this clone. The genes are TRBV19 and TRBJ2-6; D is unclear. The CDR3 has 18 amino acids. V was shortened by 0 bases and J by 0 bases, with 12 bases between the two germline ends. CDR1 is LNHDA, CDR2 SQIVND, per germline (reference sequence). For the CDR3, the DNA is TGTGCCAGTAGTATAGAGAGCCCATCGCCCTCTGGGGCCAACGTCCTGACTTTC. It is translated as CASSIESPSPSGANVLTF. Complete variable domain (other parts from reference TRBV19 and TRBJ2-6): DGGITQSPKYLFRKEGQNVTLSCEQNLNHDAMYWYRQDPGQGLRLIYYSQIVNDFQKGDIAEGYSVSREKKESFPLTVTSAQKNPTAFYLCASSIESPSPSGANVLTFGAGSRLTVL.

This sequence joins TRBV30 and TRBJ2-7; TRBD2 matches at 8 bases. From germline, CDR1 is GTSNPN and CDR2 SVGIG (reference sequence). With 5 bases clipped from V and 3 bases from J, the junction kept 6 bases outside the gene matches. The CDR3 is 13 amino acids. DNA for the CDR3: TGTGCCTGGTGGGTAGCGGGGTACTACGAGCAGTACTTC. The encoded protein is CAWWVAGYYEQYF.

A few counts support this clone. J is TRBJ2-6 and V is TRBV6-5, with D uncertain. Germline CDR1 is MNHEY and CDR2 is SVGAGI. The CDR3 has 16 amino acids. Trimming removed 3 bases at V and 0 bases at J, with 9 bases between. CDR3 coding DNA: TGTGCCAGCAGTTATTTGACACCCTCTGGGGCCAACGTCCTGACTTTC. Its protein is CASSYLTPSGANVLTF.

J is TRBJ2-7 and V is TRBV6-1; D possibly corresponds to TRBD1 (6 bases). The V gene lost 3 bases and the J gene lost 12 bases, with 12 bases spanning the gap. The CDR3 totals 11 residues. CDR1 is MNHNS and CDR2 is SASEGT in the germline V gene. For the CDR3, the DNA is TGTGCCAGCAGTGATTCAGGGGTTGGGTACTTC. Its translation: CASSDSGVGYF.

The rearrangement links TRBV5-1 to TRBJ1-3, with D possibly matching TRBD1 (5 bases). The CDR3 totals 15 residues. Germline V CDR1 and CDR2: SGHRS, YFSETQ. Trimming removed 4 bases at V and 8 bases at J, with 19 bases between. The CDR3 bases are TGCGCCAGCAGCGCCGGCGGAGGGACGACTGACACCATATATTTT. It is translated as CASSAGGGTTDTIYF.

This clone showed up just once. The chain joins TRBV2 to TRBJ2-3; D not resolved. The V and J ends lost 7 bases and 6 bases respectively, with 8 bases between them. This CDR3 spans 11 amino acids. The V gene's germline CDR1 is SNHLY and CDR2 FYNNEI. The CDR3 loop reads CASTYTDTQYF. In DNA, the CDR3 is TGTGCCAGCACTTACACGGATACGCAGTATTTT.

This clone was seen a single time. This sequence joins TRBV6-1 and TRBJ1-6, with D possibly TRBD1 on 5 matching bases. This CDR3 is 15 amino acids long. Germline CDR1 MNHNS, CDR2 SASEGT. Between the trimmed V and J ends, which lost 6 bases and 7 bases, there was a span of 16 bases. The CDR3: CASSPSWGENSPLHF. For the CDR3, the DNA is TGTGCCAGCAGCCCATCGTGGGGGGAGAATTCACCCCTCCACTTT.

This clone was seen a few times. The chain recombines TRBV5-4 with TRBJ2-2; D is possibly TRBD2 (6 bases). The V gene lost 2 bases and the J gene lost 4 bases, with 9 bases spanning the gap. CDR1 and CDR2 from the germline V gene are SGHNT and YYREEE (reference sequence). This CDR3 is built from 14 residues. The CDR3 nucleotides are TGTGCCAGCAGCTTCCAGGGAGGCACCGGGGAGCTGTTTTTT. The encoded protein is CASSFQGGTGELFF.

As for this clone: An end of the junction differs from the germline gene, which may be a read error. V is TRBV7-9 and J is TRBJ2-7; possible D gene TRBD1, 6 bases. From germline, CDR1 is SEHNR and CDR2 FQNEAQ (reference sequence). The CDR3 contains 13 residues. The CDR3 nucleotides are TGTGCCAGCAGCTTAGCGAGCCGGGACATAGATATGTTC. Residues: CASSLASRDIDMF.

For the CDR3, the DNA is TGTGCCTGGAGTGGACAGGGAGATAATTCACCCCTCCACTTT. Translated, it gives CAWSGQGDNSPLHF. The chain links TRBV30 to TRBJ1-6, with 7 bases matching TRBD1. CDR1 and CDR2 (germline): GTSNPN, SVGIG (reference sequence). V shed 1 base, J shed 5 bases, and the junction held 2 bases outside the gene matches. The CDR3 has 14 amino acids.

The chain is built from TRBV18 and TRBJ2-7; 7 bases are a match to TRBD2. The germline V gene has CDR1 KGHSH and CDR2 LQKENI. The V gene end was trimmed by 3 bases and the J gene end by 0 bases; junction bases not matched to a gene: 8. This CDR3 spans 16 amino acids. For the CDR3, the DNA is TGTGCCAGCTCACCTCCCGGCAGGACTAGCTCCTACGAGCAGTACTTC. Its translation: CASSPPGRTSSYEQYF.

The chain is built from TRBV6-5 and TRBJ2-2, with D hard to call. V was trimmed by 6 bases and J by 8 bases, leaving 19 bases between them. The CDR3 has 15 amino acids. CDR1 is MNHEY and CDR2 is SVGAGI in the germline V gene. The CDR3 spells CASSLLASLSGELFF. The CDR3 DNA follows: TGTGCCAGCAGCCTCCTGGCTAGTTTATCGGGGGAGCTGTTTTTT.

This CDR3 is CSVEGGEATEAFF. The CDR3 region has the DNA TGCAGCGTTGAAGGAGGGGAGGCCACTGAAGCTTTCTTT. The rearrangement uses TRBV29-1 and TRBJ1-1; D is possibly TRBD1 (5 bases). Deletions cut 1 base from V and 4 bases from J, with 10 bases between. Germline V gene data show CDR1 as SQVTM and CDR2 as ANQGSEA. The CDR3 totals 13 residues.

The chain is built from TRBV29-1 and TRBJ2-7, with D tentatively TRBD2 (5 bases). This CDR3 is 13 amino acids long. Trimming removed 2 bases from V and 4 bases from J, with 12 bases in between. CDR1 SQVTM and CDR2 ANQGSEA come from the germline V gene. The CDR3 nucleotides are TGCAGCGTTGAAAGCGGAGGCGGATACGAGCAGTACTTC. It codes for CSVESGGGYEQYF.

This clone has only one observation. The chain carries TRBV30 and TRBJ1-3; TRBD1 matches at 7 bases. V trimming: 8 bases; J trimming: 5 bases; junction bases outside the gene matches: 9. CDR1 and CDR2 from the germline V gene are GTSNPN and SVGIG (reference sequence). There are 13 residues in the CDR3. CDR3 coding DNA: TGTGCCAGTAGGGGGCTAACTAGAAACACCATATATTTT. Protein sequence: CASRGLTRNTIYF. Drawing the rest from reference TRBV30 and TRBJ1-3, the complete variable domain is SQTIHQWPATLVQPVGSPLSLECTVEGTSNPNLYWYRQAAGRGLQLLFYSVGIGQISSEVPQNLSASRPQDRQFILSSKKLLLSDSGFYLCASRGLTRNTIYFGEGSWLTVV.

The V gene is TRBV4-3, the J gene TRBJ2-2, with 10 bases that match TRBD1. This CDR3 contains 16 residues. CDR1 is LGHNA and CDR2 is YSLEER in the germline V gene. After removal of 2 bases from V and 5 bases from J, the junction contained 5 bases not matched to a gene. CDR3 loop: CASSQPADRGTGELFF. The CDR3 DNA reads as TGCGCCAGCAGCCAACCTGCGGACAGGGGGACCGGGGAGCTGTTTTTT.

This clone was recorded once. This chain connects TRBV5-1 to TRBJ2-2, with D perhaps TRBD2 (6 bases). Germline V gives CDR1 SGHRS, CDR2 YFSETQ. V lost 6 bases, J lost 3 bases, and 15 bases lay in between. The CDR3 sequence is 15 residues long. Here the CDR3 reads CASMFRSGDTGELFF. The DNA of the CDR3 is TGCGCCAGCATGTTCCGTTCGGGGGACACCGGGGAGCTGTTTTTT.

Only a few counts were recorded for this clone. The chain combines TRBV10-3 with TRBJ1-4; 7 nucleotides line up with TRBD1. Germline CDR1 reads ENHRY; CDR2 reads SYGVKD. Trimming removed 7 bases from V and 5 bases from J; junction bases left unmatched: 4. The CDR3 is 13 amino acids. The CDR3 loop is CAINRDRNEKLFF. The CDR3 nucleotides read TGTGCCATCAATCGGGACAGAAATGAAAAACTGTTTTTT.

The V gene is TRBV5-1, the J gene TRBJ1-1, with D possibly being TRBD1 (6 bases). Trimming stripped 0 bases from V and 0 bases from J, with 12 bases between. Germline CDR1 SGHRS, CDR2 YFSETQ. The CDR3 runs to 16 residues. DNA for the CDR3: TGCGCCAGCAGCTTGGGTACAGGGTCCATGAACACTGAAGCTTTCTTT. Amino acids: CASSLGTGSMNTEAFF.

This chain joins TRBV10-1 and TRBJ2-2; D ambiguous. The germline V gene has CDR1 WNHNN and CDR2 SYGVQD (reference sequence). V was trimmed by 5 bases and J by 6 bases, leaving 7 bases between them. The CDR3 length is 12 residues. CDR3: CASSLLPGELFF. CDR3 in DNA: TGCGCCAGCAGTTTACTTCCCGGGGAGCTGTTTTTT.

In this sample, this clone turned up once. This chain uses TRBV19 with TRBJ1-2; TRBD1 aligns across 8 bases. Germline trimming cut 4 bases from V and 4 bases from J; bases unmatched to any gene: 2. Germline CDR1 LNHDA, CDR2 SQIVND (reference sequence). The length of the CDR3 is 13 residues. The CDR3 DNA sequence: TGTGCCAGTAGTACGGGACAGGCCTATGGCTACACCTTC. It specifies CASSTGQAYGYTF. Full variable domain (missing parts from reference TRBV19 and TRBJ1-2): DGGITQSPKYLFRKEGQNVTLSCEQNLNHDAMYWYRQDPGQGLRLIYYSQIVNDFQKGDIAEGYSVSREKKESFPLTVTSAQKNPTAFYLCASSTGQAYGYTFGSGTRLTVV.

V and J are TRBV6-1 and TRBJ1-2; D remains ambiguous. The length of the CDR3 is 14 residues. Trimming took off 6 bases at V and 4 bases at J, with 15 bases between the two ends. CDR1 MNHNS and CDR2 SASEGT come from the germline V gene. CDR3 in amino acids: CASRAQDSPYGYTF. CDR3 nucleotides: TGTGCCAGCAGGGCACAAGACTCGCCCTATGGCTACACCTTC.

This clone has just one count. The rearrangement links TRBV4-3 to TRBJ2-2, with 7 nucleotides matching TRBD2. The ends lost 1 base at V and 0 bases at J; junction bases unmatched: 2. Germline V gene sequence: CDR1 LGHNA, CDR2 YSLEER. This CDR3 is built from 16 residues. The DNA of the CDR3 is TGCGCCAGCAGCCAAGGAGCGGGATCGAACACCGGGGAGCTGTTTTTT. It is translated as CASSQGAGSNTGELFF.

The CDR3 loop is CASSREGGNQPQHF. The CDR3 nucleotides are TGTGCCAGCAGCCGAGAGGGGGGCAATCAGCCCCAGCATTTT. This sequence joins TRBV6-6 and TRBJ1-5, with D perhaps matching TRBD1 (6 bases). The CDR3 consists of 14 residues. The V end was cut by 6 bases, the J end by 2 bases, with 11 bases between. Germline CDR1 is MNHNY and CDR2 is SVGAGI (reference sequence).

V and J are TRBV7-9 and TRBJ1-6, with D hard to call. The germline V gene has CDR1 SEHNR and CDR2 FQNEAQ (reference sequence). This CDR3 spans 15 amino acids. With 2 bases removed from V and 9 bases from J, the gap between germline ends came to 14 bases. CDR3 loop: CASSLTGSGSSPLHF. CDR3 bases: TGTGCCAGCAGCTTAACCGGGAGCGGTAGTTCACCCCTCCACTTT. Full variable domain (missing parts from reference TRBV7-9 and TRBJ1-6): DTGVSQNPRHKITKRGQNVTFRCDPISEHNRLYWYRQTLGQGPEFLTYFQNEAQLEKSRLLSDRFSAERPKGSFSTLEIQRTEQGDSAMYLCASSLTGSGSSPLHFGNGTRLTVT.

This sequence joins TRBV14 and TRBJ2-2, with D possibly matching TRBD2 (6 bases). V was cut by 0 bases and J by 0 bases, with 17 bases left in between. CDR1 SGHDN and CDR2 FVKESK come from the germline V gene. The CDR3 length is 19 residues. CDR3 DNA: TGTGCCAGCAGCCAAGACGACGGGACGGGGGTCGCGAACACCGGGGAGCTGTTTTTT. This sequence encodes CASSQDDGTGVANTGELFF.

This clone showed up just a few times. The genes are TRBV9 and TRBJ2-5; 16 bases align to TRBD2. CDR3 length: 20 residues. V lost 0 bases to trimming and J lost 0 bases; unmatched junction nucleotides: 8. Per the germline V gene, CDR1 is SGDLS and CDR2 is YYNGEE. CDR3 amino acids: CASSVGPGLAGGAYQETQYF. DNA for the CDR3: TGTGCCAGCAGCGTAGGGCCGGGACTAGCGGGGGGGGCGTACCAAGAGACCCAGTACTTC. Supplemented by reference TRBV9 and TRBJ2-5, the full variable domain reads DSGVTQTPKHLITATGQRVTLRCSPRSGDLSVYWYQQSLDQGLQFLIQYYNGEERAKGNILERFSAQQFPDLHSELNLSSLELGDSALYFCASSVGPGLAGGAYQETQYFGPGTRLLVL.

The V and J genes are TRBV4-3 and TRBJ2-4; D is unresolved. V was shortened by 3 bases and J by 0 bases, with 18 bases between the two germline ends. Germline CDR1 and CDR2: LGHNA and YSLEER. The CDR3 runs 18 residues. DNA of the CDR3: TGCGCCAGCAGCCACCTTCCCCGGCTCGCGGTAGCCAAAAACATTCAGTACTTC. It yields the protein CASSHLPRLAVAKNIQYF.

The CDR3 region is CASSQDVAASRYF. The DNA of the CDR3 is TGCGCCAGCAGCCAAGATGTAGCAGCCTCACGGTACTTC. This chain uses TRBV4-1 with TRBJ2-7, with D hard to call. With 0 bases removed from V and 12 bases from J, the gap between germline ends came to 15 bases. Germline CDR1 reads MGHRA; CDR2 reads YSYEKL. This CDR3 region has 13 residues.